The source of this T cell receptor (beta chain) is a study of OX40 agonist ivuxolimab in advanced cancers. This clone was seen more than once but under ten times. This CDR3 contains 11 residues. Germline V gene data show CDR1 as MNHNY and CDR2 as SVGAGI (reference sequence). V trimming: 8 bases; J trimming: 6 bases; junction bases outside the gene matches: 2. Systemic immunosuppression or a history of autoimmune disease excluded patients. The assay was immunoSEQ multiplex PCR, and TCRdb's table has in-frame clones only and misses some. The sample yields 20,000 to 30,000 clones, more than 70% seen once.

This sequence was found in an adult with an advanced solid tumor such as melanoma, head and neck, liver or kidney cancer. Sequenced material: CD4+ or CD8+ T cells sorted from blood, taken in a trial of the OX40 agonist ivuxolimab. This chain links TRBV6-6 with TRBJ2-3; 7 nucleotides align to TRBD1. The CDR3 protein is CASVRGDTQYF. The DNA of the CDR3 is TGTGCCAGCGTCAGGGGGGATACGCAGTATTTT.